This T cell receptor (beta chain) emerged from a study of molecular identifiers for immune sequencing clone quantification (dated by TCRdb to 2017 to 2018). Regarding the research as a whole: For a replicate experiment, RNA from roughly 20,000 or 100,000 naive CD8 T cells was divided into five aliquots, and four of the five aliquots were sequenced. This methods study benchmarked molecular-identifier clustering-based TCR repertoire sequencing (MIDCIRS) and TCR RNA copy counting, using CD8 T cells to do so. What the study reported, not specific to this receptor: The naive libraries included spiked-in Jurkat TCR RNA (around 10 copies' worth), and this RNA is not part of the donor repertoire. Highly expanded clone sizes could be underestimated if identical TCR molecules share a barcode. In CMV-specific effector cells, clones with more than 20 RNA copies accounted for over 99% of molecules, whereas in naive cells such clones accounted for under 1%. A single cell's worth of spiked-in Jurkat TCR RNA was reported detectable even among some 920,000 naive CD8 T cells. Modeling indicated approximately 3.2 TCR RNA copies recovered per cell, compared with about 9.4 by digital PCR, which implies a capture efficiency of approximately 30%. When barcode sub-clustering was not used, chimeric consensus sequences inflated TCR diversity, with chimeras reaching as high as 47%.

Between the V and J ends, shortened by 9 bases and 0 bases respectively, the junction contains 18 bases. The CDR1 and CDR2 encoded by the germline V gene are MDHEN and SYDVKM. From the cysteine through the phenylalanine, the CDR3 covers 16 amino acids. The CDR3 DNA has 48 bases and is translated from base 1. In this sample, this clonotype turned up a few times. Its binding antigen is unknown. No much larger clone is present one base from it, and per-base qualities are unavailable. Naive CD8 T cell libraries were made from approximately 22,000 to 940,000 sorted cells using 10%, 30% or 50% of purified RNA. Naive CD8 T cells were FACS-sorted as CD8+CD4-CCR7+CD45RA+ on a BD FACSAria II into RLT Plus buffer. Detection sensitivity was tested by spiking Jurkat RNA equal to ten or so TCR copies' worth into samples containing roughly 17,000-1,000,000 naive CD8 T cells. CD8 T cells were enriched using RosetteSep CD8+ T Cell Enrichment Cocktail and Ficoll-Paque, and the enriched cells then underwent ACK red cell lysis.

To prepare the library, PCR was applied. Sequencing instrument: Illumina HiSeq 4000. Bulk TCR libraries were prepared as previously described, using TCR primers listed in Table S5. Purification of total RNA was performed with the Qiagen AllPrep DNA/RNA kit. Reads from multiple sequencing runs of the same library were pooled before analysis. The published analysis was carried out like this. Reads were retained only if an exact TCR constant sequence was present, and the retained reads were trimmed to 150 nt and grouped according to their 12-nt molecular barcodes. Within each barcode group, reads were sub-clustered at a 15% Levenshtein threshold, and quality-weighted consensus sequences were built per RNA molecule. Non-functional sequences were filtered out, along with any lower-count sequence sitting one edit away from another sequence. Based on a fit of two negative binomial distributions, barcode sub-clusters having less than 20% of the maximum read count were discarded. TCRdb reran the public reads through fastp at Q25 and MiXCR, keeping productive beta chains. Under each unique CDR3 protein, matching rows form one entry showing the most common genes and DNA. The V and J calls here are based on TCRdb, not the publication. This sample comprises about 640,000 distinct CDR3 sequences, just under 20% of them detected only once. The top ten hold roughly 0.85% of the sample.

The clonotype was recovered from a human donor in good health. Some libraries in this study had Jurkat cell RNA spiked in. Recombination linked TRBV28 to TRBJ1-3; no confident D gene assignment can be made. Sequenced: naive CD8+ T cells from blood, with Jurkat cell RNA spiked in. According to the study, the label for this sample's cell subset or site signals: FACS-sorted CD8+CD4-CCR7+CD45RA+ naive T cells. Here is the DNA: TGTGCCAGTGCTCCCGTAACGGGGATCTCTGGAAACACCATATATTTT. Its translation reads: CASAPVTGISGNTIYF.